These 5 T cell receptor beta chains were sequenced from one sample in a study of graft-versus-host responses after intestinal transplantation. Their cognate antigens are unknown. Generated by immunoSEQ multiplex PCR, the TCRdb table keeps only in-frame clones and is missing some. This table holds about 93,000 clones, about 93% found once. The specimen was unstimulated CD8+ T cells sorted from spleen or lymph node cells, collected before intestinal transplant. Receptors were obtained from a human donor who received an intestinal transplant.

V and J are TRBV11-2 and TRBJ2-1; D is unclear. CDR1 and CDR2 from the germline V gene are SGHAT and FQNNGV. The CDR3 sequence is 15 residues long. With 2 bases removed from V and 4 bases from J, the gap between germline ends came to 12 bases. The CDR3 region is CASSLIVSPYNEQFF. In nucleotides, the CDR3 is TGTGCCAGCAGCTTAATAGTCTCGCCATACAATGAGCAGTTCTTC.

In nucleotides, the CDR3 is TGTGCCAGCGGCTACGGGACAGGGAGAGAAAAACTGTTTTTT. Amino acids: CASGYGTGREKLFF. V gene TRBV6-6 combines with J gene TRBJ1-4, with 9 bases fitting TRBD1. After removal of 8 bases from V and 8 bases from J, the junction contained 9 bases not matched to a gene. Germline loops: CDR1 MNHNY, CDR2 SVGAGI (reference sequence). The CDR3 has 14 residues.

The genes are TRBV28 and TRBJ2-7; D possibly corresponds to TRBD1 (5 bases). This CDR3 region has 17 residues. With 2 bases removed from V and 0 bases from J, the gap between germline ends came to 17 bases. Germline lookup yields CDR1 MDHEN and CDR2 SYDVKM. CDR3 protein: CASSLGWGGLSSYEQYF. Here the CDR3 DNA reads TGTGCCAGCAGTTTAGGGTGGGGCGGCCTCAGCTCCTACGAGCAGTACTTC.

This chain connects TRBV30 to TRBJ2-7, with D perhaps matching TRBD2 (6 bases). V lost 5 bases to trimming and J lost 3 bases, with 8 bases between them. This CDR3 contains 11 residues. Germline V gives CDR1 GTSNPN, CDR2 SVGIG (reference sequence). In DNA, the CDR3 is TGTGCCTGGTTGCGGGGCTACGAGCAGTACTTC. Protein sequence: CAWLRGYEQYF. The full variable domain, rest sourced from reference TRBV30 and TRBJ2-7, is SQTIHQWPATLVQPVGSPLSLECTVEGTSNPNLYWYRQAAGRGLQLLFYSVGIGQISSEVPQNLSASRPQDRQFILSSKKLLLSDSGFYLCAWLRGYEQYFGPGTRLTVT.

This rearrangement joins TRBV2 to TRBJ2-3, with TRBD2 matching 10 bases. The CDR3 is 13 amino acids. The germline gives CDR1 SNHLY, CDR2 FYNNEI. Trimming took 5 bases from V and 6 from J; bases not matched to a gene: 2. The CDR3 is CASSSGREDTQYF. In DNA form, the CDR3 reads TGTGCCAGCAGTAGCGGGAGGGAGGATACGCAGTATTTT.